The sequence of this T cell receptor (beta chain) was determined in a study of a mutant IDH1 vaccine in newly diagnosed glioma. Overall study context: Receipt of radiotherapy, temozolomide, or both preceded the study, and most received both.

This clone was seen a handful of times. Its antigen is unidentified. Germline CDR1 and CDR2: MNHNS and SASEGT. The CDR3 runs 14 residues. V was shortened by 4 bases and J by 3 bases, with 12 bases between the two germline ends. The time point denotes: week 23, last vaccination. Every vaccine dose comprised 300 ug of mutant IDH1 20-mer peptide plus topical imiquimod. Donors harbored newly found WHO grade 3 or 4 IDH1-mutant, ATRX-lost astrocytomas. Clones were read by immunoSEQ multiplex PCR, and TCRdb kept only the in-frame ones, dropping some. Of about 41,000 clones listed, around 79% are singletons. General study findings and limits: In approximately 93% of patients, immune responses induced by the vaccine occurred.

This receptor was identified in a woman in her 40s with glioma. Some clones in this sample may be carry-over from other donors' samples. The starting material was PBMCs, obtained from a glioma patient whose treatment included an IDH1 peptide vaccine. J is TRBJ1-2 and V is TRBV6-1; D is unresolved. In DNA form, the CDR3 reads TGTGCCAGCAGTGCTGGGATGTACGACTATGGCTACACCTTC. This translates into CASSAGMYDYGYTF.